The sequence of this T cell receptor beta chain was determined in a study of T cells after posttransplantation cyclophosphamide. Germline trimming cut 4 bases from V and 0 bases from J; bases unmatched to any gene: 6. Germline V gene sequence: CDR1 LGHNA, CDR2 YNFKEQ. This CDR3 contains 15 residues. Clones were sequenced by immunoSEQ multiplex PCR, and TCRdb holds only the in-frame ones, with some missing. The sample consists of fewer than 2,000 clones, about 80% of them appearing once. Cyclophosphamide on days +3 and +4 followed busulfan-fludarabine conditioning and a marrow graft. This sequence joins TRBV4-2 and TRBJ2-7, with TRBD2 matching over 7 bases. The receptor was isolated from a male patient aged 30 to 40 who received an allogeneic stem cell transplant from a related donor, was CMV-positive, and had acute GVHD only. T cells may partly derive from the graft donor. The specimen comprised PBMCs, sampled approximately 320 days after allogeneic stem cell transplant with posttransplant cyclophosphamide. Here the CDR3 reads CASSLLAESSYEQYF. CDR3 bases: TGTGCCAGCAGCCTTCTAGCGGAGAGCTCCTACGAGCAGTACTTC.